This T cell receptor (beta chain) was sequenced during a study of T cell responses to AZD1222 COVID-19 vaccine. The germline gives CDR1 LNHDA, CDR2 SQIVND (reference sequence). V shed 6 bases, J shed 8 bases, and the junction held 6 bases outside the gene matches. The CDR3 is made up of 14 amino acids. Data came from immunoSEQ multiplex PCR; TCRdb stores just in-frame clones and leaves some out. This table holds approximately 200,000 clones, roughly 93% found once. The V and J genes are TRBV19 and TRBJ2-1, with TRBD2 matching over 11 bases. The sample was peripheral blood, taken on day 0 of AZD1222 vaccination. The receptor's source is an adult in good health. The CDR3 spells CASRTKGLADEQFF. The CDR3 DNA is TGTGCCAGTAGGACGAAGGGACTAGCGGATGAGCAGTTCTTC.